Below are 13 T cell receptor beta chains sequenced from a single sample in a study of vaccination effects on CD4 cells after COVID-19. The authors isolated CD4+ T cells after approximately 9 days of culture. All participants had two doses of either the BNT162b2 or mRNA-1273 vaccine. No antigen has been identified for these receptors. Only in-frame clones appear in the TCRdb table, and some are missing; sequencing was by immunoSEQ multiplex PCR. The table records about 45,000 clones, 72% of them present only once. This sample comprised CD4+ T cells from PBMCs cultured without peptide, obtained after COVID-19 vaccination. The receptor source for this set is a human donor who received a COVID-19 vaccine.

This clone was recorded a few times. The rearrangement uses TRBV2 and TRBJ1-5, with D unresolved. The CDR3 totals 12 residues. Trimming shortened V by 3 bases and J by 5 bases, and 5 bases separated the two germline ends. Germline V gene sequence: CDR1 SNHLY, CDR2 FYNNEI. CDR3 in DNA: TGTGCCAGCAGTGACGGGTATCAGCCCCAGCATTTT. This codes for CASSDGYQPQHF.

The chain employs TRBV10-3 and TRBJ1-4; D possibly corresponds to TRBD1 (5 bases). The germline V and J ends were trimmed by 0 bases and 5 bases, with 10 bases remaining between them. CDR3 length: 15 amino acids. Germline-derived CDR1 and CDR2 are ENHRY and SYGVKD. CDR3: CAISESGVSNEKLFF. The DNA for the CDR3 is TGTGCCATCAGTGAGTCAGGGGTTAGCAATGAAAAACTGTTTTTT.

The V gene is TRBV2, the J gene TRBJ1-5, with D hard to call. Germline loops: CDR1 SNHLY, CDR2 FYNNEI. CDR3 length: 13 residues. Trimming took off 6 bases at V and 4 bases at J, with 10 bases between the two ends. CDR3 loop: CASRGRQNQPQHF. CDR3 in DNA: TGTGCCAGCAGGGGCCGGCAGAATCAGCCCCAGCATTTT.

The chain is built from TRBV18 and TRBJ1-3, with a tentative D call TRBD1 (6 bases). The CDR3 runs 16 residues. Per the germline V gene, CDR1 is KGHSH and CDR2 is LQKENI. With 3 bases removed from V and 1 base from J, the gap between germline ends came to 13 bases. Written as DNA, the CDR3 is TGTGCCAGCTCACCGAAACCAGGGGTATCTGGAAACACCATATATTTT. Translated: CASSPKPGVSGNTIYF.

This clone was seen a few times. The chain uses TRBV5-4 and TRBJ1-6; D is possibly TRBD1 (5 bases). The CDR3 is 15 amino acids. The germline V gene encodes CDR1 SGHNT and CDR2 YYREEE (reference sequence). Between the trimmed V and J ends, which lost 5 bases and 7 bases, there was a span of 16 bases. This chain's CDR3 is CASRLQGVPNSPLHF. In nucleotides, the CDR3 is TGTGCCAGCAGACTCCAAGGGGTCCCGAATTCACCCCTCCACTTT.

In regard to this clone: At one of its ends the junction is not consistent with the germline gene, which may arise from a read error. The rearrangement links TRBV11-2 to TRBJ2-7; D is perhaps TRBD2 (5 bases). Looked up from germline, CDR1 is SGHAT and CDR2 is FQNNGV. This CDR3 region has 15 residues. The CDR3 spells CASSSALRVSSEQYF. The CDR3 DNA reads TGTGCCAGCAGTTCCGCGCTGCGGGTCTCCTCCGAGCAGTACTTC.

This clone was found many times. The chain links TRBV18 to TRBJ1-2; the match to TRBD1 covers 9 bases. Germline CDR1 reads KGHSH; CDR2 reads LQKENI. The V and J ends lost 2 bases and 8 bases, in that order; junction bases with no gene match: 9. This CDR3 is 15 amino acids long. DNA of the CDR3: TGTGCCAGCTCACCAGGGAGACAGGGGGGTTCGGGCTACACCTTC. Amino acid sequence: CASSPGRQGGSGYTF.

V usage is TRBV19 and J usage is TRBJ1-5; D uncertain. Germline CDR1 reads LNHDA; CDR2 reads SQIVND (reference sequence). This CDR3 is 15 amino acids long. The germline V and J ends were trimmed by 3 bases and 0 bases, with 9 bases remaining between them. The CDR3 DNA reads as TGTGCCAGTAGTATCAGACAACTTAGCAATCAGCCCCAGCATTTT. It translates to CASSIRQLSNQPQHF.

The CDR3 loop reads CASNLGTAVYEAFF. In DNA form, the CDR3 reads TGTGCCAGCAACCTCGGGACAGCCGTCTATGAAGCTTTCTTT. This chain uses TRBV7-9 with TRBJ1-1; 7 nucleotides agree with TRBD1. This CDR3 is built from 14 residues. V dropped 7 bases and J dropped 7; count of bases not matched to a gene: 12. CDR1 SEHNR and CDR2 FQNEAQ come from the germline V gene (reference sequence). Combining the CDR3 with reference TRBV7-9 and TRBJ1-1 gives the whole variable domain DTGVSQNPRHKITKRGQNVTFRCDPISEHNRLYWYRQTLGQGPEFLTYFQNEAQLEKSRLLSDRFSAERPKGSFSTLEIQRTEQGDSAMYLCASNLGTAVYEAFFGQGTRLTVV.

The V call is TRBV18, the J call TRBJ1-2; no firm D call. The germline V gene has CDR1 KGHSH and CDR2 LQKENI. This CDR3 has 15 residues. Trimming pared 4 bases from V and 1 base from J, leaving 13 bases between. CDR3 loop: CASSQSIESNYGYTF. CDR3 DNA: TGTGCCAGCTCACAAAGCATCGAGAGTAACTATGGCTACACCTTC. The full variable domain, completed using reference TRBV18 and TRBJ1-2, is NAGVMQNPRHLVRRRGQEARLRCSPMKGHSHVYWYRQLPEEGLKFMVYLQKENIIDESGMPKERFSAEFPKEGPSILRIQQVVRGDSAAYFCASSQSIESNYGYTFGSGTRLTVV.

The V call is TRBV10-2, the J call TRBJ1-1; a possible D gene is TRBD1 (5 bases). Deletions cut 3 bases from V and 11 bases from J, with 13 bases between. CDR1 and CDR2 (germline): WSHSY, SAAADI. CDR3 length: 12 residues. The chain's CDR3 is CASSEDRGGAFF. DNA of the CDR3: TGCGCCAGCAGTGAAGATCGGGGGGGGGCTTTCTTT.

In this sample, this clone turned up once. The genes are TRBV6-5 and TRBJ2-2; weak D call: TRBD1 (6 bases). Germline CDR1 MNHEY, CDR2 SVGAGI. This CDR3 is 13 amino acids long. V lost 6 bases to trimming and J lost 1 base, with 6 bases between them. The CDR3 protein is CASRGGNTGELFF. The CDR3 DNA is TGTGCCAGCAGAGGGGGGAACACCGGGGAGCTGTTTTTT.

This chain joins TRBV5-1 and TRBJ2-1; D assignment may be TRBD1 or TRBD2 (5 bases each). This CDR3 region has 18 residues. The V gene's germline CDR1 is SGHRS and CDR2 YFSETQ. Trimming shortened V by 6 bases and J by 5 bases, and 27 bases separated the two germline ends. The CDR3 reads CASKSRYGGPQIHNEQFF. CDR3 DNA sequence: TGCGCCAGCAAGTCTCGATATGGGGGACCTCAAATCCACAATGAGCAGTTCTTC.